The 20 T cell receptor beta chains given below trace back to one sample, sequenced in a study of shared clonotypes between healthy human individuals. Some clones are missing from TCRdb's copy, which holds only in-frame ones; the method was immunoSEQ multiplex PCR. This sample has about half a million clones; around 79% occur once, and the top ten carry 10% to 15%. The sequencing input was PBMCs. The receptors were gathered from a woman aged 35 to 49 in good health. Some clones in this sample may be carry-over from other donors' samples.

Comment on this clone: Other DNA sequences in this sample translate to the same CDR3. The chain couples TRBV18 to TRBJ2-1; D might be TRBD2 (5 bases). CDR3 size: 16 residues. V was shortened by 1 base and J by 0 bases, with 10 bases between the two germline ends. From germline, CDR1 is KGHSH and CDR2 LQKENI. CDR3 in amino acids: CASSPRSGSSYNEQFF. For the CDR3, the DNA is TGTGCCAGCTCACCACGAAGCGGTAGCTCCTACAATGAGCAGTTCTTC.

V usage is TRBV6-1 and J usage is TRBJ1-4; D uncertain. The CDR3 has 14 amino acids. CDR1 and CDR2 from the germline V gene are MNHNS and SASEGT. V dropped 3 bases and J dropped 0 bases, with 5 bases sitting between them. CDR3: CASSDSATNEKLFF. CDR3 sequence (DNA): TGTGCCAGCAGTGATTCCGCAACTAATGAAAAACTGTTTTTT.

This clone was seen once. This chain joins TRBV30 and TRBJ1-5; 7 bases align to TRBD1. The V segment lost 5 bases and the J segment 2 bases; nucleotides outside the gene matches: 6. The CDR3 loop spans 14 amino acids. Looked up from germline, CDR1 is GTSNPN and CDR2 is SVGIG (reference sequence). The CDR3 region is CAWSGDRRNQPQHF. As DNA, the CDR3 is TGTGCCTGGTCCGGGGACAGACGCAATCAGCCCCAGCATTTT.

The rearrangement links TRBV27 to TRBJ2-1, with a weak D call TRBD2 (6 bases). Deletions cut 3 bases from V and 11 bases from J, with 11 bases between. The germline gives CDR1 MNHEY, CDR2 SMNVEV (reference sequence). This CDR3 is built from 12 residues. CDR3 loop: CASSFEGTQQFF. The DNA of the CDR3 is TGTGCCAGCAGTTTTGAAGGGACTCAGCAGTTCTTC.

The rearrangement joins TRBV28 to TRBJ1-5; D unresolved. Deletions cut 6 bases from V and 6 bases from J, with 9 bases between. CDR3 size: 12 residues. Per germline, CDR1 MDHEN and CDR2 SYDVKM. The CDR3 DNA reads TGTGCCAGCAGGTACTCTGGTCAGCCCCAGCATTTT. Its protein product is CASRYSGQPQHF. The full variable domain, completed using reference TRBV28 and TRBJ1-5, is DVKVTQSSRYLVKRTGEKVFLECVQDMDHENMFWYRQDPGLGLRLIYFSYDVKMKEKGDIPEGYSVSREKKERFSLILESASTNQTSMYLCASRYSGQPQHFGDGTRLSIL.

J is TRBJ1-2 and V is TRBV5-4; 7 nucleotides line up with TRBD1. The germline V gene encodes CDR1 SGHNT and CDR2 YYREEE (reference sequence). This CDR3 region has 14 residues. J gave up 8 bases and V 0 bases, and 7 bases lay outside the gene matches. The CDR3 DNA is TGTGCCAGCAGCTTGGACGGCAGGGGGAAGGGCTACACCTTC. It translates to CASSLDGRGKGYTF.

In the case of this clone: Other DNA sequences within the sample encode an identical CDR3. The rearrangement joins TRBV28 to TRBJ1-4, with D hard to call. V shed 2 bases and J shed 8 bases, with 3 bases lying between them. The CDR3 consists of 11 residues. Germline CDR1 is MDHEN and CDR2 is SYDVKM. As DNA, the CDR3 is TGTGCCAGCAGTTTAGGGGAAAAACTGTTTTTT. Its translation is CASSLGEKLFF.

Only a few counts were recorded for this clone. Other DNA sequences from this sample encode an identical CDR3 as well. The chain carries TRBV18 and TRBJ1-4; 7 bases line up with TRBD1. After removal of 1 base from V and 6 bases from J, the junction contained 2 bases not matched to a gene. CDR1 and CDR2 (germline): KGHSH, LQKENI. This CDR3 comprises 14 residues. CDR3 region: CASSPQGADEKLFF. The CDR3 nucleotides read TGTGCCAGCTCACCACAGGGGGCGGATGAAAAACTGTTTTTT.

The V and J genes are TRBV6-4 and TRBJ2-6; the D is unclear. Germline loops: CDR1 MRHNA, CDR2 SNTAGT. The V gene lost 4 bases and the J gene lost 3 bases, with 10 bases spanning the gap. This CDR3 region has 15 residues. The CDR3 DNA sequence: TGTGCCAGCAGTGGTCAGGTCGGTGGGGCCAACGTCCTGACTTTC. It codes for CASSGQVGGANVLTF.

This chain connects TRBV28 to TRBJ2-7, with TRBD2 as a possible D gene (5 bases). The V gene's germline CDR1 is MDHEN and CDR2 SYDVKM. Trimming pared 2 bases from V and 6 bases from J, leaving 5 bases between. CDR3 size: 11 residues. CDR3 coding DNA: TGTGCCAGCAGTTTAGGAGGCGAGCAGTACTTC. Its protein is CASSLGGEQYF. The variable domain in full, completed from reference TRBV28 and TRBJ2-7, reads DVKVTQSSRYLVKRTGEKVFLECVQDMDHENMFWYRQDPGLGLRLIYFSYDVKMKEKGDIPEGYSVSREKKERFSLILESASTNQTSMYLCASSLGGEQYFGPGTRLTVT.

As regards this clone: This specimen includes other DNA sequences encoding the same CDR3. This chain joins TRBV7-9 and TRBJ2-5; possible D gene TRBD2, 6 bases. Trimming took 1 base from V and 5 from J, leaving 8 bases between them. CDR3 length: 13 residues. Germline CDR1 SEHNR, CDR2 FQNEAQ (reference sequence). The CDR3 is CASSLGGVETQYF. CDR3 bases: TGTGCCAGCAGCTTAGGGGGGGTTGAGACCCAGTACTTC.

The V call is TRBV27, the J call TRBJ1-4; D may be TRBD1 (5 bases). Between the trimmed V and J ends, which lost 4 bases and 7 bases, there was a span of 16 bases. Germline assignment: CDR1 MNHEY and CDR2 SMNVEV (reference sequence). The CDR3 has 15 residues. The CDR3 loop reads CASSSDRSGIEKLFF. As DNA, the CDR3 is TGTGCCAGCAGTTCTGACAGAAGTGGAATTGAAAAACTGTTTTTT.

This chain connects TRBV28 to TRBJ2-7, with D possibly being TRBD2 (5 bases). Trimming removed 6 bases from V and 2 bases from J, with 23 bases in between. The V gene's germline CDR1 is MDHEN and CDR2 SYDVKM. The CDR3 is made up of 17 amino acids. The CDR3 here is CASSLMMVDGEPYEQYF. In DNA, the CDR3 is TGTGCCAGCAGCTTGATGATGGTGGACGGGGAACCCTACGAGCAGTACTTC.

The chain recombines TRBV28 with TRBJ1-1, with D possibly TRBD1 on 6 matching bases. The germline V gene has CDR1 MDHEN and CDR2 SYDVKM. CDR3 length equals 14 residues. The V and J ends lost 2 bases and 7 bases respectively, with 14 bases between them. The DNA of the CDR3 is TGTGCCAGCAGTTTAAGACAGGAGGTTGGTGAAGCTTTCTTT. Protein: CASSLRQEVGEAFF.

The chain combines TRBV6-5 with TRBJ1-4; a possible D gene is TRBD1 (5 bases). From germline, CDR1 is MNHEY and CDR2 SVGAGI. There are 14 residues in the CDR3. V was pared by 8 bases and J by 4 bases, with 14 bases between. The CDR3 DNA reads TGTGCCAGCTCCCGGGGGTCGGTTAATGAAAAACTGTTTTTT. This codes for CASSRGSVNEKLFF.

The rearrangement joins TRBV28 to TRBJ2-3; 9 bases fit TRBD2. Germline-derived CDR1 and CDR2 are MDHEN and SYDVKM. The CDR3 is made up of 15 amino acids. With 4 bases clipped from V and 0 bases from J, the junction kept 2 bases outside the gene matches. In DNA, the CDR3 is TGTGCCAGCAGTTCAGCGGGAGGTAGCACAGATACGCAGTATTTT. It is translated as CASSSAGGSTDTQYF.

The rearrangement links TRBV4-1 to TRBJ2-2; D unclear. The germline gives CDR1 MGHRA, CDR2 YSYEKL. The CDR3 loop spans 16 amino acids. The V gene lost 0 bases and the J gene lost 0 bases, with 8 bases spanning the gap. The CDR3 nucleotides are TGCGCCAGCAGCCAAGAAACTGGGGCGAACACCGGGGAGCTGTTTTTT. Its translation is CASSQETGANTGELFF.

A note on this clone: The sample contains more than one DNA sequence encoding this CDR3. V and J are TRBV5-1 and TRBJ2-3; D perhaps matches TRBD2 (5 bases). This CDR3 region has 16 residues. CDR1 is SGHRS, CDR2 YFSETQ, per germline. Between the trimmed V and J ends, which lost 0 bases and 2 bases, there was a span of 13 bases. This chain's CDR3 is CASSLVGSGSTDTQYF. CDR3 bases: TGCGCCAGCAGCTTGGTAGGGAGCGGTTCCACAGATACGCAGTATTTT.

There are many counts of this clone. CDR3 in amino acids: CASSILRGGEAFF. DNA for the CDR3: TGTGCCAGCAGCATTCTCAGGGGCGGAGAAGCTTTCTTT. V is TRBV7-8 and J is TRBJ1-1; possibly TRBD1 for D (6 bases). CDR3 length equals 13 residues. Per germline, CDR1 SGHVS and CDR2 FQNEAQ. Trimming stripped 5 bases from V and 8 bases from J, with 15 bases between.

The CDR3 DNA reads as TGTGCCAGCAGCATTAGCGGGAGACGTAGTGATGAGCAGTTCTTC. Protein: CASSISGRRSDEQFF. The chain joins TRBV7-2 to TRBJ2-1; 9 bases are a match to TRBD2. Trimming cost V 5 bases and J 8 bases; bases outside gene matches: 10. The CDR3 extends over 15 amino acids. The germline V gene has CDR1 SGHTA and CDR2 FQGNSA.